This T cell receptor (beta chain) was retrieved from a study of control samples from healthy donors and cancer patients. Only in-frame clones appear in the TCRdb table, and some are missing; sequencing was by immunoSEQ multiplex PCR. This table holds some 150,000 clones, about 89% found once. Trimming stripped 1 base from V and 8 bases from J, with 12 bases between. The CDR3 extends over 15 amino acids. Germline-derived CDR1 and CDR2 are SGHAT and FQNNGV. The specimen sequenced was blood. The clonotype was recovered from a man younger than 35 in good health. The chain employs TRBV11-2 and TRBJ1-6; possible D gene TRBD1, 5 bases. The CDR3 loop is CASSLVGDVDSPLHF. The CDR3, as DNA: TGTGCCAGCAGCTTAGTGGGGGACGTGGATTCACCCCTCCACTTT.